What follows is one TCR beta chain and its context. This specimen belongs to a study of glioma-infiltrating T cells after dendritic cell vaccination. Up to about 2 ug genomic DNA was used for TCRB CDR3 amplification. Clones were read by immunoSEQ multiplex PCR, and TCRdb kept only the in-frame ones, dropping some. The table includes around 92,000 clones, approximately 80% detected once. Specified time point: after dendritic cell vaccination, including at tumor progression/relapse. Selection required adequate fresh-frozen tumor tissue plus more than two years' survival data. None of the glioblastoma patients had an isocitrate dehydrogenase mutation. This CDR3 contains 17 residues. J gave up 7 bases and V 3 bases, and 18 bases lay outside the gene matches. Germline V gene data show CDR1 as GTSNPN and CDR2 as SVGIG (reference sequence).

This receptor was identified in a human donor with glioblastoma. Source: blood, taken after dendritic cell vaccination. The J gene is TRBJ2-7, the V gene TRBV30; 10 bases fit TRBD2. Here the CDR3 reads CAWRPLYSGTSAAEQYF. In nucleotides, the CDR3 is TGTGCCTGGAGACCTTTATACTCCGGGACTAGCGCGGCTGAGCAGTACTTC. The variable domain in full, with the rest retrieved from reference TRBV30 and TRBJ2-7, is SQTIHQWPATLVQPVGSPLSLECTVEGTSNPNLYWYRQAAGRGLQLLFYSVGIGQISSEVPQNLSASRPQDRQFILSSKKLLLSDSGFYLCAWRPLYSGTSAAEQYFGPGTRLTVT.